The entry below describes one TCR beta chain. There is no known antigen for this receptor. The record has no base qualities; no much larger clone is one base away. The germline V gene sets CDR1 to SNHLY and CDR2 to FYNNEI. V and J are truncated by 2 bases and 4 bases respectively, leaving an intervening sequence of 11 bases. The CDR3 measures 14 amino acids from cysteine to phenylalanine. Here the CDR3 DNA is all that survives: 42 bases in frame from base 1. In Seattle, one collaborating source enrolled patients while the infection was active and tracked those patients longitudinally over the course of disease. The collaborating institutions used their own protocols to collect whole blood in K2EDTA tubes. Collaborator samples were shipped for TCRbeta analysis as frozen whole blood, isolated PBMCs, or DNA extracted from either sample type. The sample belongs to a study of blood T cell repertoires in COVID-19 (dated by TCRdb to between 2020 and 2021). With respect to the entire study: Samples covering the acute and convalescent phases of COVID-19 were provided by collaborators in the United States, Italy and Spain. The sample metadata nearly always contained a de-identified subject ID, COVID-19 status, age in years and sex. The dataset comprised deeply sampled blood TCRbeta repertoires from subjects exposed to, actively infected with, or recovered from COVID-19. The samples were drawn from two sources: the first 160 participants of the ongoing ImmuneRACE study, and 1,000 to 1,500 subjects contributed by 6 global collaborators. HLA class I and class II types, where available, came from metadata supplied by the sample provider rather than from assay-based typing. The repertoires were released in a freely available public database intended as a resource for research on the immune response to SARS-CoV-2. The material from the prospective study consisted of cDNA or gDNA derived from T cells, B-cell-depleted T cells, or PBMCs.

Findings and caveats that apply to the study as a whole: How much clinical and demographic metadata was included differed by source and by participant, and the metadata was provided uncurated.

TCRbeta CDR3 regions were amplified from genomic DNA using the immunoSEQ Assay, a bias-controlled multiplex PCR. Processing in the source paper ran as follows. Nucleated cell counts per sample were estimated from amplification of reference gene primers within the assay. To quantify the absolute abundance of each unique TCRbeta CDR3 rearrangement, sequence reads were collapsed and filtered. For each sample, productive Simpson clonality was calculated as the square root of Simpson's diversity index over productive rearrangements. Held by TCRdb, this immuneACCESS table contains in-frame sequences only and omits some clones. Under half of the omission traces to an unresolved V gene where checked; the cause of the rest is unknown. Clone size and the V and J calls come from that table; the DNA yielded D and trimming. The sample table records under 200,000 clones; around 85% of these occur just once. The ten largest clones add up to about 0.91% of the sample.

The TCR comes from a man in his fifties or sixties with COVID-19, enrolled during active disease. Sequencing was done on a sample of peripheral blood. Recombination joined TRBV2 with TRBJ1-2; no D gene is confidently identified. This receptor has the CDR3 CASSEKQPIYGYTF. The DNA sequence is as follows: TGTGCCAGCAGTGAAAAACAGCCAATCTATGGCTACACCTTC.